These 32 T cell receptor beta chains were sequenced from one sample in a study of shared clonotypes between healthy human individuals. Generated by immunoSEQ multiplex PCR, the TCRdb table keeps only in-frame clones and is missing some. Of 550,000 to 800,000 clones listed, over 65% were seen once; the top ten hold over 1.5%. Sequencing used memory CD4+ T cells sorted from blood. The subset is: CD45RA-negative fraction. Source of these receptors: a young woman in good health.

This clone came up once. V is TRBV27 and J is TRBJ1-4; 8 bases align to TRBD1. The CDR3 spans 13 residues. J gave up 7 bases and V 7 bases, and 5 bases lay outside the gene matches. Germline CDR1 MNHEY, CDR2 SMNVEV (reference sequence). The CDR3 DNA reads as TGTGCCAGCAAGCAGGGGGCGTCTGAAAAACTGTTTTTT. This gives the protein CASKQGASEKLFF.

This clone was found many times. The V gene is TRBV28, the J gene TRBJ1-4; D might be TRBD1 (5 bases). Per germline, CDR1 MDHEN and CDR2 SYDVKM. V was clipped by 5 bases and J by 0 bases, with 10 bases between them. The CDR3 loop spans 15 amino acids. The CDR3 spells CASSGPGTTNEKLFF. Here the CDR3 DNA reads TGTGCCAGCAGTGGACCAGGGACAACTAATGAAAAACTGTTTTTT.

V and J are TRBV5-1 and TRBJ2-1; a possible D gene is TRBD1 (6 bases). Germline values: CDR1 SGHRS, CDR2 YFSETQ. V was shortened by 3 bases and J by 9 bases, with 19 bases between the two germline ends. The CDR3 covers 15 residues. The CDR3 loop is CASSSGTTLSPEQFF. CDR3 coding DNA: TGCGCCAGCAGCTCCGGGACAACTCTTTCTCCTGAGCAGTTCTTC.

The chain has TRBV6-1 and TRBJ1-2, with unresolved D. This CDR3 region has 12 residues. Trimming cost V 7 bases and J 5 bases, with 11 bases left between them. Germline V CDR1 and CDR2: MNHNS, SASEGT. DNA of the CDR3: TGTGCCAGCACCAGTTTTTGGTATGGCTACACCTTC. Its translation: CASTSFWYGYTF.

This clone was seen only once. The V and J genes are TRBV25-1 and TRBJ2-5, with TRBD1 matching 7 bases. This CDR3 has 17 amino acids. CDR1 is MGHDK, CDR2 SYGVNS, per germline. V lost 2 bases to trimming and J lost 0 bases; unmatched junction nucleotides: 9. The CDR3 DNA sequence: TGTGCCAGCAGTGAAAAACAGGGGCTGGTGTACCAAGAGACCCAGTACTTC. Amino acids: CASSEKQGLVYQETQYF.

The CDR3 spells CASSYDRVSTDTQYF. CDR3 in DNA: TGTGCCAGCAGTTACGACAGGGTTAGCACAGATACGCAGTATTTT. The chain combines TRBV6-5 with TRBJ2-3; TRBD1 aligns across 7 bases. Trimming took 2 bases from V and 0 from J; bases not matched to a gene: 2. The CDR3 has 15 residues. Per germline, CDR1 MNHEY and CDR2 SVGAGI.

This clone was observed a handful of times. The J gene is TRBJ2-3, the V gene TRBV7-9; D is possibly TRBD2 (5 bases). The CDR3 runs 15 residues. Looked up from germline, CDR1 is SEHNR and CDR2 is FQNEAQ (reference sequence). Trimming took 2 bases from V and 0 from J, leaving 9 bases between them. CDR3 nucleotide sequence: TGTGCCAGCAGCTTACGGGGTAGTAGCACAGATACGCAGTATTTT. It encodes CASSLRGSSTDTQYF.

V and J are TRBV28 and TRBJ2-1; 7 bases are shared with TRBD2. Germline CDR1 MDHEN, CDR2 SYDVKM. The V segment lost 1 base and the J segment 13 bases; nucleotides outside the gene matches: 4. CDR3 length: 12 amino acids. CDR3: CASSLLEREQFF. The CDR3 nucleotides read TGTGCCAGCAGTTTATTGGAGCGGGAACAGTTCTTC. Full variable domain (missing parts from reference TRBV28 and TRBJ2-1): DVKVTQSSRYLVKRTGEKVFLECVQDMDHENMFWYRQDPGLGLRLIYFSYDVKMKEKGDIPEGYSVSREKKERFSLILESASTNQTSMYLCASSLLEREQFFGPGTRLTVL.

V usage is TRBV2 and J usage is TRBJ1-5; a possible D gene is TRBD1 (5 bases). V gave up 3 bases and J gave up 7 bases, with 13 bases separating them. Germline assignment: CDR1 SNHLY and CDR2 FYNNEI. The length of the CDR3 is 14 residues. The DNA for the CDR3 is TGTGCCAGCAGTGATTTGGGGCTTCTCCAGCCCCAGCATTTT. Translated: CASSDLGLLQPQHF.

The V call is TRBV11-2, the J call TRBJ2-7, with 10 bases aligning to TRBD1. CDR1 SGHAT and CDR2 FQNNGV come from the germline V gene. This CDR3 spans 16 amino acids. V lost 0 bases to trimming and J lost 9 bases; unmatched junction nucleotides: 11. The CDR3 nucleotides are TGTGCCAGCAGCTTAGATGCCGGGACAGGGGCCATGGTGCAGTACTTC. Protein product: CASSLDAGTGAMVQYF.

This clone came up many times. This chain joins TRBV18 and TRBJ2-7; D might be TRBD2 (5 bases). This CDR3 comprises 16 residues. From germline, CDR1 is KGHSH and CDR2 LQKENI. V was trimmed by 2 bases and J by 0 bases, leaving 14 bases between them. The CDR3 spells CASSPGVGRNSYEQYF. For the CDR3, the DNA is TGTGCCAGCTCACCAGGGGTGGGGAGAAACTCCTACGAGCAGTACTTC.

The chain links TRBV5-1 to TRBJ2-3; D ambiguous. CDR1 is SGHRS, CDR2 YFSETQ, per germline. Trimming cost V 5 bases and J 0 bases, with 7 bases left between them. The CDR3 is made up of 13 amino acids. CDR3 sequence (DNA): TGCGCCAGCAGACGCACTAGCACAGATACGCAGTATTTT. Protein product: CASRRTSTDTQYF. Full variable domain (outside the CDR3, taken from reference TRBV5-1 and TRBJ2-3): KAGVTQTPRYLIKTRGQQVTLSCSPISGHRSVSWYQQTPGQGLQFLFEYFSETQRNKGNFPGRFSGRQFSNSRSEMNVSTLELGDSALYLCASRRTSTDTQYFGPGTRLTVL.

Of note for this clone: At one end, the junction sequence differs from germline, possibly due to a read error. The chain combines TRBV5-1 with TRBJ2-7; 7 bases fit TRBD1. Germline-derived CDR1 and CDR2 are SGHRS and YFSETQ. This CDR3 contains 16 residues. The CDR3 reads CASSLVFGTDPYEQYF. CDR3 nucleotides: TGCGCCAGCAGTTTGGTCTTTGGGACAGATCCTTACGAGCAGTACTTC.

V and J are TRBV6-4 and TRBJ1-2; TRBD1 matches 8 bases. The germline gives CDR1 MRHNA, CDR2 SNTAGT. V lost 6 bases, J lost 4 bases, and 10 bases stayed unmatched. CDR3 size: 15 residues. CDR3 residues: CASSEIQGAGYGYTF. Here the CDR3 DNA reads TGTGCCAGCAGCGAAATTCAGGGGGCGGGCTATGGCTACACCTTC.

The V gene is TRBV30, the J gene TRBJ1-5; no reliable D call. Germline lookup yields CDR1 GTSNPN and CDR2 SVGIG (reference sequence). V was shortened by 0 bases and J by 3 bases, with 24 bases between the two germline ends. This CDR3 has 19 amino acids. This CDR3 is CAWSVASPRWAGINQPQHF. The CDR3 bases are TGTGCCTGGAGTGTTGCTTCCCCTCGGTGGGCAGGTATCAATCAGCCCCAGCATTTT.

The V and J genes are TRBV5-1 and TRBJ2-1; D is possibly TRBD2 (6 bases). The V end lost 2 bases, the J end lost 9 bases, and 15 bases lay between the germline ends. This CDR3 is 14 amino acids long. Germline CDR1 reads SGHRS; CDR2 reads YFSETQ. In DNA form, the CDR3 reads TGCGCCAGCAGCTTCACGCAACGGGAGACTGAGCAGTTCTTC. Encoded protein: CASSFTQRETEQFF. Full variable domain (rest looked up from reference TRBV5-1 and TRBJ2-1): KAGVTQTPRYLIKTRGQQVTLSCSPISGHRSVSWYQQTPGQGLQFLFEYFSETQRNKGNFPGRFSGRQFSNSRSEMNVSTLELGDSALYLCASSFTQRETEQFFGPGTRLTVL.

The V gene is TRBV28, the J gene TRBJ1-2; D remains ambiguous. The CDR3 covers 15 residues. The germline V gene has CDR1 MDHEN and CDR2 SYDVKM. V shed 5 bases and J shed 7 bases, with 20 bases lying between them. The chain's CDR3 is CASSPHSEGRAGYTF. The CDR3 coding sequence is TGTGCCAGCAGTCCCCATTCGGAGGGAAGGGCTGGCTACACCTTC.

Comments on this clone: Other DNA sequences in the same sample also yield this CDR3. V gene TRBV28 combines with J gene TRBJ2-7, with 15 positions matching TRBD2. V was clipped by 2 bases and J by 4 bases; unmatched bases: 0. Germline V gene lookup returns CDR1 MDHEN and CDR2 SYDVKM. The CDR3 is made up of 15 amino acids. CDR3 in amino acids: CASSLGLAGGYEQYF. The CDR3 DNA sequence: TGTGCCAGCAGTTTAGGACTAGCGGGAGGGTACGAGCAGTACTTC.

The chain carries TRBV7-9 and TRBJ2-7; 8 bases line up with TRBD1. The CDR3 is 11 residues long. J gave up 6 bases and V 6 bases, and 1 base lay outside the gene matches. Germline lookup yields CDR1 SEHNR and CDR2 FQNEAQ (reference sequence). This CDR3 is CASSTGGEQYF. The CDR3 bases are TGTGCCAGCAGTACAGGGGGCGAGCAGTACTTC.

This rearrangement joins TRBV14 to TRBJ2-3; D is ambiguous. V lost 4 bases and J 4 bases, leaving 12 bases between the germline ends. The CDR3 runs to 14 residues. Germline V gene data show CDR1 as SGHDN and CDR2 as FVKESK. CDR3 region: CASSLGMRSDTQYF. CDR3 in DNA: TGTGCCAGCAGCCTTGGGATGAGGTCAGATACGCAGTATTTT.

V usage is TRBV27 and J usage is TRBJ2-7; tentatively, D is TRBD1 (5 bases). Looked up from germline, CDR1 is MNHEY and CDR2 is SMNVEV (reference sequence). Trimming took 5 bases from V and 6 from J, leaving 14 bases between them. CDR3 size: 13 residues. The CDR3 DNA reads TGTGCCAGCAGTCCAGGGTGGAATTCCGAGCAGTACTTC. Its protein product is CASSPGWNSEQYF.

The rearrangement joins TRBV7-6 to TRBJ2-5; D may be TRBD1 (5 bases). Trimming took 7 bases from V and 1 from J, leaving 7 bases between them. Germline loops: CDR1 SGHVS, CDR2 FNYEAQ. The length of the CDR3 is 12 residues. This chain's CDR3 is CASTDTQETQYF. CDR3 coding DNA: TGTGCCAGCACGGACACCCAAGAGACCCAGTACTTC.

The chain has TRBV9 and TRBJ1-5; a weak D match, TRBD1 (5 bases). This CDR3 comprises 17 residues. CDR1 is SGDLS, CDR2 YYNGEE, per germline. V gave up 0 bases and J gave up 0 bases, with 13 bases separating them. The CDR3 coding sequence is TGTGCCAGCAGCGTAGTTGTGGGGACTATTAGCAATCAGCCCCAGCATTTT. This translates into CASSVVVGTISNQPQHF. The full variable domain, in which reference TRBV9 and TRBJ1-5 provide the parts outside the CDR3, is DSGVTQTPKHLITATGQRVTLRCSPRSGDLSVYWYQQSLDQGLQFLIQYYNGEERAKGNILERFSAQQFPDLHSELNLSSLELGDSALYFCASSVVVGTISNQPQHFGDGTRLSIL.

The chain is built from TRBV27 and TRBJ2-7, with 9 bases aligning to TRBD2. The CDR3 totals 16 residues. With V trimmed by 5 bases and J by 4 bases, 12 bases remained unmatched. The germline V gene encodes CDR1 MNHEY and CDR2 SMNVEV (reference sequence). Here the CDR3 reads CASSDGASGITYEQYF. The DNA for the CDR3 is TGTGCCAGCAGTGATGGCGCTAGCGGGATCACATACGAGCAGTACTTC.

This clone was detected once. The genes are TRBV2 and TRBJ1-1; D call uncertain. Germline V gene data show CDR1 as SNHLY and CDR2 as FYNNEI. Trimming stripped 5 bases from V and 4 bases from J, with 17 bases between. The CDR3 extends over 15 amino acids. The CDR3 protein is CASSPRRVKGTEAFF. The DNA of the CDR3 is TGTGCCAGCAGTCCCCGACGGGTGAAGGGCACTGAAGCTTTCTTT.

Written as DNA, the CDR3 is TGTGCCAGCAGCCCACTTTTGGGGTTGAACACTGAAGCTTTCTTT. Translated, it gives CASSPLLGLNTEAFF. J is TRBJ1-1 and V is TRBV11-2; D is undetermined. Trimming cost V 5 bases and J 0 bases, with 13 bases left between them. CDR1 is SGHAT, CDR2 FQNNGV, per germline. CDR3 length equals 15 residues.

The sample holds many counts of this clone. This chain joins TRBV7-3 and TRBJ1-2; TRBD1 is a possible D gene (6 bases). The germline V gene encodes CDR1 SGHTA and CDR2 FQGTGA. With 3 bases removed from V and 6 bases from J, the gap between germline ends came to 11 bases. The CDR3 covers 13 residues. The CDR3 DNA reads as TGTGCCAGCAGCTTTGACAGGCAGAATGGCTACACCTTC. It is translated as CASSFDRQNGYTF.

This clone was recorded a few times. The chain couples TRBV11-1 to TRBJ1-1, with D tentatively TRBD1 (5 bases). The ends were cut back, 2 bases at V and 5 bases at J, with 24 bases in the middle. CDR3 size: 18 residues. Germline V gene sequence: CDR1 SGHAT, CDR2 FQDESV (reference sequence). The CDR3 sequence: CASSLWNRRGPSGTEAFF. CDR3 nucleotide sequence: TGTGCCAGCAGCTTATGGAATAGACGGGGCCCTTCTGGGACTGAAGCTTTCTTT.

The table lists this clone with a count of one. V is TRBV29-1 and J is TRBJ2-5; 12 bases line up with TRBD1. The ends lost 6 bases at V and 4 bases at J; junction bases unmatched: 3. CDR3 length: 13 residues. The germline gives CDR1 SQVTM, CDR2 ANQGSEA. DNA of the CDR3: TGCAGCGTGGGGACAGGGGGCGGAGAGACCCAGTACTTC. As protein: CSVGTGGGETQYF.

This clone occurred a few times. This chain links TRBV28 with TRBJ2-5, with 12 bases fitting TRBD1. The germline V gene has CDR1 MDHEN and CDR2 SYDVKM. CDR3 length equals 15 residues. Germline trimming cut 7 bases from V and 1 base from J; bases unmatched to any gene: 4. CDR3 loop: CASIGTGGPQETQYF. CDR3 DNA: TGTGCCAGCATCGGGACAGGGGGCCCCCAAGAGACCCAGTACTTC.

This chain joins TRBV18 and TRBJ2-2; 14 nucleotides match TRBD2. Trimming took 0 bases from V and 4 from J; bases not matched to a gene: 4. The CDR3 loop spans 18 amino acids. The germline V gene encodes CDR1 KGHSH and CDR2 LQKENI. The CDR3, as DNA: TGTGCCAGCTCACCACCAGGGACTAGCGGGAGACTCACCGGGGAGCTGTTTTTT. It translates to CASSPPGTSGRLTGELFF. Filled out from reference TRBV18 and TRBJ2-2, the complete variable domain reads NAGVMQNPRHLVRRRGQEARLRCSPMKGHSHVYWYRQLPEEGLKFMVYLQKENIIDESGMPKERFSAEFPKEGPSILRIQQVVRGDSAAYFCASSPPGTSGRLTGELFFGEGSRLTVL.

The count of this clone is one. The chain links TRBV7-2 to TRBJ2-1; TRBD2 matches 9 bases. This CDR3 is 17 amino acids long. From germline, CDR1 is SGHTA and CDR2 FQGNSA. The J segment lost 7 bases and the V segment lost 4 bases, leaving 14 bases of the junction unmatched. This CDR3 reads CASSSSRGGRARNEQFF. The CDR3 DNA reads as TGTGCCAGCAGCTCCAGCAGAGGCGGGAGGGCCAGGAATGAGCAGTTCTTC.